In this sample, the clone carrying this TCR beta chain turned up a few times. Antigen specificity is unknown. Isocitrate dehydrogenase mutation was absent in all glioblastoma patients. Blood PBMC samples: pre-vaccination, two weeks post third vaccination, and at tumor progression. The data were taken from a study of glioma-infiltrating T cells after dendritic cell vaccination. Notes on the study in general: Estimated pretreatment TIL content predicted outcome after dendritic cell vaccination.

TCRB CDR3 was amplified from 2 ug genomic DNA or less. Sequencing used immunoSEQ multiplex PCR; TCRdb keeps in-frame clones, though not all of them. The repertoire holds more than 95,000 clones, 80% to 90% seen once, with over 9.5% in the top ten. The source was blood, collected before dendritic cell vaccination. This TCR derives from a human donor with glioblastoma.

The DNA for the CDR3 is TGCGCCAGCAGCTTAACCGGGACTAGCGGGGGCCCTACCTACGAGCAGTACTTC. Translated: CASSLTGTSGGPTYEQYF. The V call is TRBV5-1, the J call TRBJ2-7; TRBD2 agrees at 14 bases. CDR3 size: 18 residues. Germline-derived CDR1 and CDR2 are SGHRS and YFSETQ. V was clipped by 2 bases and J by 2 bases; unmatched bases: 9.